The 8 T cell receptor beta chains in this list originate from one sample, sequenced in a study of T cells after yellow fever vaccination. MiXCR, applied by TCRdb to the 5' RACE reads, yields one record per CDR3 protein. This sample has more than 95,000 distinct CDR3 sequences, with around 7.2% found just once. Sample: CD4+ T cells sorted from PBMCs, taken about 41 days after the first yellow fever vaccination. The receptors originated from a man younger than 35 who received the YFV17D yellow fever vaccine.

To note about this clonotype: A much larger clonotype is one base distant, so this may be a read error. This rearrangement joins TRBV3-1 to TRBJ2-5; D could derive from TRBD1 or TRBD2 (6 bases each). The CDR3 is 13 residues long. Germline V gene data show CDR1 as LGHDT and CDR2 as YNNKEL (reference sequence). The CDR3 DNA sequence: TGTGCCAGCAGCAACCGGGGGCAAGAGACCAAGTACTTC. Its protein product is CASSNRGQETKYF.

This clonotype was counted at least ten times. The chain employs TRBV5-1 and TRBJ1-4; 10 bases align to TRBD1. The junction had 5 bases not matched to a gene; V was cut back by 3 bases and J by 6 bases. From germline, CDR1 is SGHRS and CDR2 YFSETQ. The CDR3 has 15 residues. CDR3 sequence (DNA): TGCGCCAGCAGCTCCGCCGGGACAGGGGATGAAAAACTGTTTTTT. Its translation: CASSSAGTGDEKLFF.

At least ten counts were recorded for this clonotype. The genes are TRBV29-1 and TRBJ1-4; TRBD1 might be the D (5 bases). Trimming left V 7 bases short and J 6 bases short, with 15 bases between. The germline gives CDR1 SQVTM, CDR2 ANQGSEA. This CDR3 has 13 residues. The CDR3 loop reads CSATRVSDEKLFF. Written as DNA, the CDR3 is TGCAGCGCCACCAGGGTTTCGGATGAAAAACTGTTTTTT. Full variable domain (remainder filled in from reference TRBV29-1 and TRBJ1-4): SAVISQKPSRDICQRGTSLTIQCQVDSQVTMMFWYRQQPGQSLTLIATANQGSEATYESGFVIDKFPISRPNLTFSTLTVSNMSPEDSSIYLCSATRVSDEKLFFGSGTQLSVL.

This clonotype was picked up many times. CDR3 region: CSANGETQYF. CDR3 DNA: TGCAGTGCAAATGGGGAGACCCAGTACTTC. The chain recombines TRBV20-1 with TRBJ2-5; D call uncertain. This CDR3 region has 10 residues. V lost 6 bases to trimming and J lost 5 bases, with 7 bases between them. Germline V CDR1 and CDR2: DFQATT, SNEGSKA (reference sequence).

This clonotype was seen ten or more times. The rearrangement links TRBV5-1 to TRBJ2-7; possibly TRBD1 or TRBD2 for D (5 bases each). This CDR3 has 14 residues. Trimming took off 4 bases at V and 0 bases at J, with 11 bases between the two ends. Germline V gene lookup returns CDR1 SGHRS and CDR2 YFSETQ. This chain's CDR3 is CASSPGPSSYEQYV. The CDR3 DNA reads as TGCGCCAGCAGCCCGGGACCGTCCTCCTACGAGCAGTACGTC.

This clonotype was recorded many times. The V and J genes are TRBV29-1 and TRBJ2-7; 8 positions agree with TRBD2. The CDR3 spans 14 residues. Trimming removed 6 bases from V and 6 bases from J; junction bases left unmatched: 13. Germline V gene data show CDR1 as SQVTM and CDR2 as ANQGSEA. Here the CDR3 DNA reads TGCAGCGTCCCCCTCGGGGGGGCGCTTATCGAGCAGTACGTC. It yields the protein CSVPLGGALIEQYV.

This clonotype was observed a handful of times. This chain links TRBV7-3 with TRBJ2-3, with TRBD2 matching over 8 bases. This CDR3 is built from 16 residues. CDR1 is SGHTA, CDR2 FQGTGA, per germline. The ends lost 1 base at V and 5 bases at J; junction bases unmatched: 8. The CDR3 DNA reads as TGTGCCAGCAGCTTAAATACCGGGGGGGTCGGAGATACGCAGTATTTT. This codes for CASSLNTGGVGDTQYF. The full variable domain, with the rest looked up from reference TRBV7-3 and TRBJ2-3, is GAGVSQTPSNKVTEKGKYVELRCDPISGHTALYWYRQSLGQGPEFLIYFQGTGAADDSGLPNDRFFAVRPEGSVSTLKIQRTERGDSAVYLCASSLNTGGVGDTQYFGPGTRLTVL.

This clonotype was counted many times. This sequence joins TRBV28 and TRBJ2-7; TRBD1 aligns across 10 bases. There are 13 residues in the CDR3. V dropped 9 bases and J dropped 7; count of bases not matched to a gene: 9. Germline CDR1 reads MDHEN; CDR2 reads SYDVKM. CDR3 sequence (DNA): TGTGCCAGTACTAAGACAGGGGGCGGTGAGCAGTACGTC. It is translated as CASTKTGGGEQYV.